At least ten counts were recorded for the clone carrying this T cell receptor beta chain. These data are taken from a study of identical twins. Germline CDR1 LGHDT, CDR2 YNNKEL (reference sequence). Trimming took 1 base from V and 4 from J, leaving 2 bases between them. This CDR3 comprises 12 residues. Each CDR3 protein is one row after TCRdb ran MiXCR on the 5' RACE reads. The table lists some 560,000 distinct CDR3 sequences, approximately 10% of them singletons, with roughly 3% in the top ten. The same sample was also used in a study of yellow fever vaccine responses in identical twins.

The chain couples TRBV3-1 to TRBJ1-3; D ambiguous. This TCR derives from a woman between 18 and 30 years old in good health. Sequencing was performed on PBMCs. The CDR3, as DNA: TGTGCCAGCAGCCAAGGGGGAAACACCATATATTTT. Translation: CASSQGGNTIYF. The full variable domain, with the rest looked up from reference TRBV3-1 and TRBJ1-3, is DTAVSQTPKYLVTQMGNDKSIKCEQNLGHDTMYWYKQDSKKFLKIMFSYNNKELIINETVPNRFSPKSPDKAHLNLHINSLELGDSAVYFCASSQGGNTIYFGEGSWLTVV.